This T cell receptor (beta chain) originates from a study of shared clonotypes between healthy human individuals. Study-level points and caveats: Shared across a handful of donors were around 5% of the naive CD4 clonotypes.

The CDR3 is 13 amino acids. V gave up 4 bases and J gave up 6 bases, with 13 bases separating them. From germline, CDR1 is MNHEY and CDR2 SVGAGI. The assay ran at deep level. The protocol was immunoSEQ multiplex PCR, while the TCRdb copy is restricted to in-frame clones and leaves out a portion. Here the sample spans 90,000 to 120,000 clones, about 63% being singletons. There are many counts of this clone. Its antigen is undetermined. This CDR3 is also generated by other DNA sequences in the sample. CCR7-negative CD45RA+ TemRA cells were pooled with CD45RO+ cells for CD8 memory. The sequence was collected from a woman between 25 and 40 years old in good health. Sequencing was performed on memory CD8+ T cells sorted from blood. The sample's subset: CD45RO+ cells pooled with CCR7-negative TemRA cells. V is TRBV6-5 and J is TRBJ2-7; D might be TRBD2 (5 bases). The CDR3 sequence: CASSSGLLGEQYF. As DNA, the CDR3 is TGTGCCAGCAGTTCCGGACTTCTTGGCGAGCAGTACTTC.